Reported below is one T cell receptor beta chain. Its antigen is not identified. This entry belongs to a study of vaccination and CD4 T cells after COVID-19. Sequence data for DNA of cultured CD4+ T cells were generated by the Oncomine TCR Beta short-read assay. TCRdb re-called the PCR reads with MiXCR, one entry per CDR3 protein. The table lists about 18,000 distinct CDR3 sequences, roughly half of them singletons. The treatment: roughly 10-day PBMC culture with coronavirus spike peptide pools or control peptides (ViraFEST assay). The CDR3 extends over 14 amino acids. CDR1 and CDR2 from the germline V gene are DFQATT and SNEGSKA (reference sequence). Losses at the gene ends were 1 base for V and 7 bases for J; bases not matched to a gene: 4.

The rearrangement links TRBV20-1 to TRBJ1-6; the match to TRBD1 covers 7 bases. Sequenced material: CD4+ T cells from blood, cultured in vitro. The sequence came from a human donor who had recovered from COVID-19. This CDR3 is CSARAGGKNSPLHF. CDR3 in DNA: TGCAGTGCTAGAGCAGGGGGAAAGAATTCACCCCTCCACTTT.